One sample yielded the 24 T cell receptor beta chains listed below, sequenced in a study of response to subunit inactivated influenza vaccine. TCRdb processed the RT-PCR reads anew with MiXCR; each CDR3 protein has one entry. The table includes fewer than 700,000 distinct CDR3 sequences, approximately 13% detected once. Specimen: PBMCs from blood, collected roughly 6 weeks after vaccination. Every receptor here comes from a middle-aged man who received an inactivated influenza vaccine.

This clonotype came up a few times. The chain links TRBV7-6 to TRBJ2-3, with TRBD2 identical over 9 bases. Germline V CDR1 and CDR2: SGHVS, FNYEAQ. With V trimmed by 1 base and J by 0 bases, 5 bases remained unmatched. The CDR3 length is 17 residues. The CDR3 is CASSLVGGGASTDTQYF. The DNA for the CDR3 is TGTGCCAGCAGCTTAGTGGGCGGGGGGGCTAGCACAGATACGCAGTATTTT.

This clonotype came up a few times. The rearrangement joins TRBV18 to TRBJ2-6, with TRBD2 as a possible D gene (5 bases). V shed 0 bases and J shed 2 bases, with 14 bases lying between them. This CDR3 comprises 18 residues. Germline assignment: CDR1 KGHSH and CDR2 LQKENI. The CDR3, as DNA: TGTGCCAGCTCACCACCGGGTTACGGGAACGCTGGGGCCAACGTCCTGACTTTC. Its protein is CASSPPGYGNAGANVLTF.

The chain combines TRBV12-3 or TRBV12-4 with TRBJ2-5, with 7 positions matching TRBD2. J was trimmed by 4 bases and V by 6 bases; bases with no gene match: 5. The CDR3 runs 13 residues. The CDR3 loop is CASRKLARETQYF. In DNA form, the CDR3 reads TGTGCCAGCAGAAAACTAGCGAGAGAGACCCAGTACTTC.

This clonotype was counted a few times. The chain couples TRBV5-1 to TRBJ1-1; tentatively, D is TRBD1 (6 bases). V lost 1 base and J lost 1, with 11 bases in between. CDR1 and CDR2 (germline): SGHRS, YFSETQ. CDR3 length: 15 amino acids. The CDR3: CASSLTGHKNTEAFF. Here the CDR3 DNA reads TGCGCCAGCAGCTTGACGGGACACAAGAACACTGAAGCTTTCTTT.

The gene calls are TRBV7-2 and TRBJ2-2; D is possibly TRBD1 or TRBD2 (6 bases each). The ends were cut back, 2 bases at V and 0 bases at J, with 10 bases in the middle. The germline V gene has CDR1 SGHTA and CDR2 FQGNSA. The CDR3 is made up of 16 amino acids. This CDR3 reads CASSLMGGSNTGELFF. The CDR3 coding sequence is TGTGCCAGCAGCTTAATGGGGGGCTCGAACACCGGGGAGCTGTTTTTT.

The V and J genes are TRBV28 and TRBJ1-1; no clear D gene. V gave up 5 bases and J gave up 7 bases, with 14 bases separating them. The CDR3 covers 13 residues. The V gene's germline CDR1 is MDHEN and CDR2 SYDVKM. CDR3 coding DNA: TGTGCCAGCAGTCCCCCCGTAACGGATGAAGCTTTCTTT. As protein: CASSPPVTDEAFF.

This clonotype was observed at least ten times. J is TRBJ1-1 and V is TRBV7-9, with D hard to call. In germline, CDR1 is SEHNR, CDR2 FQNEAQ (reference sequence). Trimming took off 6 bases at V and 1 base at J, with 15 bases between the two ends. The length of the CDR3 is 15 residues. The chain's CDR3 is CASRNRAAKNTEAFF. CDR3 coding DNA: TGTGCCAGCAGAAATCGGGCCGCGAAGAACACTGAAGCTTTCTTT.

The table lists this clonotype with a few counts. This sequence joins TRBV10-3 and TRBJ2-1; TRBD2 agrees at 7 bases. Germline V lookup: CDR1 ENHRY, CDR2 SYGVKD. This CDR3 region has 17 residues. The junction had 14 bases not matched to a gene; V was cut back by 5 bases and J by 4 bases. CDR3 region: CAISPTSASTGYNEQFF. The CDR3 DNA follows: TGTGCCATCAGTCCTACTAGCGCATCGACGGGGTACAATGAGCAGTTCTTC.

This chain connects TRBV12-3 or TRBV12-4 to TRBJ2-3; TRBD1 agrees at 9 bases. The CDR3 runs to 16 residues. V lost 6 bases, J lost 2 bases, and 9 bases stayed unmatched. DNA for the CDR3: TGTGCCAGCAGACCCCAAACAGGGGGCCCCACAGATACGCAGTATTTT. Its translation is CASRPQTGGPTDTQYF.

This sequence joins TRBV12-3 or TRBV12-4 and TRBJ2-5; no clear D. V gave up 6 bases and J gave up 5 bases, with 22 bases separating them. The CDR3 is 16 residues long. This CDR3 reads CASSTNRAAGRETQYF. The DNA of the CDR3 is TGTGCCAGCAGCACAAACCGAGCTGCAGGCAGGGAGACCCAGTACTTC.

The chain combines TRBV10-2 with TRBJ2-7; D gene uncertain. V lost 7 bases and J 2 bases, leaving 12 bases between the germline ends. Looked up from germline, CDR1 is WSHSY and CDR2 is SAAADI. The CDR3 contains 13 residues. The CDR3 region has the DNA TGCGCCAGCACGACCGGTCCAGCCTACGAGCAGTACTTC. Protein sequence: CASTTGPAYEQYF.

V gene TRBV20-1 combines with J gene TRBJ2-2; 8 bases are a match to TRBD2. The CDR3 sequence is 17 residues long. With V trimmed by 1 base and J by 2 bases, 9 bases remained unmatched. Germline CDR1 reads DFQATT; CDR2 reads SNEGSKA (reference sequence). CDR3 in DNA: TGCAGTGCTAGAGGGGGCTCGGCGGGAGGAAACACCGGGGAGCTGTTTTTT. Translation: CSARGGSAGGNTGELFF.

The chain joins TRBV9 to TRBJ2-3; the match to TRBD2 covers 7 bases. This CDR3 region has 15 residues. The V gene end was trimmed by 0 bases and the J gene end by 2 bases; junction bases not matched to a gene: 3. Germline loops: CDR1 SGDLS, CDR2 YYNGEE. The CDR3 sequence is CASSVGEGATDTQYF. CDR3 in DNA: TGTGCCAGCAGCGTAGGGGAGGGTGCCACAGATACGCAGTATTTT.

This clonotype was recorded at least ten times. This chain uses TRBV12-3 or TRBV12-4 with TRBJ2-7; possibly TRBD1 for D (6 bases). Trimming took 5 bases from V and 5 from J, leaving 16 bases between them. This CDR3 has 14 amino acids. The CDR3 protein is CASSLTTGNNEQYF. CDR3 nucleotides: TGTGCCAGCAGTCTTACTACAGGGAACAACGAGCAGTACTTC.

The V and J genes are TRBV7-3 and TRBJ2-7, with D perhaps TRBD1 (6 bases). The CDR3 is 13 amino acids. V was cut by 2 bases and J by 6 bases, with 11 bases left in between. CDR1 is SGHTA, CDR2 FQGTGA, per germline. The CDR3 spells CASSLGAGVEQYF. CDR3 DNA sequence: TGTGCCAGCAGCTTAGGGGCAGGGGTCGAGCAGTACTTC.

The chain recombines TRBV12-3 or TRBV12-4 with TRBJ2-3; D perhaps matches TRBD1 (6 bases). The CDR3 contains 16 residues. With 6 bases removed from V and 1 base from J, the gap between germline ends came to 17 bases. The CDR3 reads CASSLDRFGGTDTQYF. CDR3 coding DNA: TGTGCCAGCAGCCTCGACAGGTTTGGTGGCACAGATACGCAGTATTTT.

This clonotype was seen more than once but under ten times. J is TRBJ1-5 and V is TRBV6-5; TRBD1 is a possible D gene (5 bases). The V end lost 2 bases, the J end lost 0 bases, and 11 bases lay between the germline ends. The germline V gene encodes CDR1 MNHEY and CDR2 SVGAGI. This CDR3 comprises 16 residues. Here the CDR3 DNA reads TGTGCCAGCAGTTACGTTGCAGGGAATAGCAATCAGCCCCAGCATTTT. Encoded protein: CASSYVAGNSNQPQHF.

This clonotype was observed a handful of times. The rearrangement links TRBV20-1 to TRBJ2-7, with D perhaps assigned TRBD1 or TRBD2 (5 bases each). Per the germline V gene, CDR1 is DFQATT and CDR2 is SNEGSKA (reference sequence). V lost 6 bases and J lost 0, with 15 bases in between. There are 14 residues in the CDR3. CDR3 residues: CSAYRDGRSYEQYF. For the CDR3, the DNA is TGCAGTGCGTACCGGGACGGCCGCTCCTACGAGCAGTACTTC.

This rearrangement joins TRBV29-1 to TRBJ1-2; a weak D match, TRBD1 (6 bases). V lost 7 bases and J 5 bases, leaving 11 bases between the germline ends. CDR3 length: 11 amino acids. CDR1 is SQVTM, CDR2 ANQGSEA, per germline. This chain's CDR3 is CSGKRGYGYTF. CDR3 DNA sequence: TGCAGCGGAAAAAGGGGGTATGGCTACACCTTC.

The CDR3 DNA reads as TGTGCCAGTATCCATCGGGGCCAAGAGACCCAGTACTTC. Protein product: CASIHRGQETQYF. The genes are TRBV3-1 and TRBJ2-5, with a tentative D call TRBD2 (5 bases). Trimming cost V 9 bases and J 1 base, with 12 bases left between them. From germline, CDR1 is LGHDT and CDR2 YNNKEL (reference sequence). This CDR3 contains 13 residues.

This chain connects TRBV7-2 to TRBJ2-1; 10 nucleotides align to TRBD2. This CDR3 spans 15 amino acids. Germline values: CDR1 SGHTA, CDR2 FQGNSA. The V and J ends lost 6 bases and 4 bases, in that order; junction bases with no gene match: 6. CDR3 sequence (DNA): TGTGCCAGCAGGCCTACTAGCGGGGCTTACAATGAGCAGTTCTTC. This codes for CASRPTSGAYNEQFF.

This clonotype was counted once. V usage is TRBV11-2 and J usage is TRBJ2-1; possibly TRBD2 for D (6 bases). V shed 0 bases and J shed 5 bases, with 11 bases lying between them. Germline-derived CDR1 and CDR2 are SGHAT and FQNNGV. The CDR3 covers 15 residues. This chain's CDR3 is CASSLEVGGHNEQFF. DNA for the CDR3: TGTGCCAGCAGCTTAGAGGTGGGGGGACACAATGAGCAGTTCTTC.

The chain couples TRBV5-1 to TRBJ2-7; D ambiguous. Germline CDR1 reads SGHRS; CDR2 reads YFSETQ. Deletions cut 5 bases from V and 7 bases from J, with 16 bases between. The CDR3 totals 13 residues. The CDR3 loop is CASRNPPGREQYF. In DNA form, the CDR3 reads TGCGCCAGCAGAAACCCGCCCGGAAGGGAGCAGTACTTC.

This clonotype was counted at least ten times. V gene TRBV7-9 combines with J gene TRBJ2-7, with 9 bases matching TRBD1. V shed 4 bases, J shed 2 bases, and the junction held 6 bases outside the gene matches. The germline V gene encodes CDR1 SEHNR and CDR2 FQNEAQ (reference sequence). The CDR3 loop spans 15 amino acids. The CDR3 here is CASSYRDRVTYEQYF. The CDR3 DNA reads TGTGCCAGCAGCTACCGGGACAGGGTCACCTACGAGCAGTACTTC. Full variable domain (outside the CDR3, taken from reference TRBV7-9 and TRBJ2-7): DTGVSQNPRHKITKRGQNVTFRCDPISEHNRLYWYRQTLGQGPEFLTYFQNEAQLEKSRLLSDRFSAERPKGSFSTLEIQRTEQGDSAMYLCASSYRDRVTYEQYFGPGTRLTVT.